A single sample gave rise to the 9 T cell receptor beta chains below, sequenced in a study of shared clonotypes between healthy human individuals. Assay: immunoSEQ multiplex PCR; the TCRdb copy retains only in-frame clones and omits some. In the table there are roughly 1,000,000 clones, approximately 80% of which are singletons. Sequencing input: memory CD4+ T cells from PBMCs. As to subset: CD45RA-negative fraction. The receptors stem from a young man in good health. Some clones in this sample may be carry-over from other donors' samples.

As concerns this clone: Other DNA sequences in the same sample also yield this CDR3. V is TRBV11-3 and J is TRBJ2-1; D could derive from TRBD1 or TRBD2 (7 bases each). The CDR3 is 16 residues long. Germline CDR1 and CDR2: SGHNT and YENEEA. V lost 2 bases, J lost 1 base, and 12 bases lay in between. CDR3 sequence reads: CASSLSGGGSYNEQFF. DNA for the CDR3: TGTGCCAGCAGCTTATCAGGGGGGGGTTCCTACAATGAGCAGTTCTTC.

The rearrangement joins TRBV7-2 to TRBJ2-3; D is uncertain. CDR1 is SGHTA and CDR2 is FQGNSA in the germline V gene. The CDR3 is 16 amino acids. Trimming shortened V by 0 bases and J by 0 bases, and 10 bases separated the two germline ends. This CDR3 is CASSLAGTTSTDTQYF. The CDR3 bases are TGTGCCAGCAGCTTAGCCGGTACGACTAGCACAGATACGCAGTATTTT.

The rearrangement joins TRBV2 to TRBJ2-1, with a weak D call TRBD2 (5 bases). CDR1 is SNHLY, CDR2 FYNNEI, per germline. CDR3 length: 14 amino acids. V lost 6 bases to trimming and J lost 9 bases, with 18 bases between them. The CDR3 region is CASRQGSVTGEQFF. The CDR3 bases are TGTGCCAGCAGGCAAGGGAGTGTTACGGGTGAGCAGTTCTTC. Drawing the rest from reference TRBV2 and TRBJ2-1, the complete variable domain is EPEVTQTPSHQVTQMGQEVILRCVPISNHLYFYWYRQILGQKVEFLVSFYNNEISEKSEIFDDQFSVERPDGSNFTLKIRSTKLEDSAMYFCASRQGSVTGEQFFGPGTRLTVL.

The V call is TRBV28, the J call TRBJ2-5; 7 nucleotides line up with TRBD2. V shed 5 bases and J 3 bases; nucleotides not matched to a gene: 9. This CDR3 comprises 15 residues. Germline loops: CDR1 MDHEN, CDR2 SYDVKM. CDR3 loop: CASSPVGGGEETQYF. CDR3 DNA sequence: TGTGCCAGCAGTCCAGTGGGGGGAGGGGAAGAGACCCAGTACTTC.

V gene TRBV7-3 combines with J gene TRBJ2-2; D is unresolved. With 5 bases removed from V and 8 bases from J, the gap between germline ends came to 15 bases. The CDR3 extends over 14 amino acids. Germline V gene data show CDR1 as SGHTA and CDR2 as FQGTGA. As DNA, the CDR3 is TGTGCCAGCAGCCTTCTTGCCGGGTCAGGGGAGCTGTTTTTT. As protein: CASSLLAGSGELFF.

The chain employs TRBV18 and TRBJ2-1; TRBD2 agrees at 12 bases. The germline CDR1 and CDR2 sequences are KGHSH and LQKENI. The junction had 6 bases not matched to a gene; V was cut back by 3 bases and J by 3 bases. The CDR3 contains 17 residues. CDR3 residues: CASSPSQTSGSYNEQFF. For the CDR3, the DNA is TGTGCCAGCTCACCCTCACAGACTAGCGGGAGCTACAATGAGCAGTTCTTC.

The CDR3 spells CSYRGHETQYF. The CDR3 DNA sequence: TGCAGTTACAGGGGGCACGAGACCCAGTACTTC. The chain is built from TRBV20-1 and TRBJ2-5; 9 bases are a match to TRBD1. The CDR3 consists of 11 residues. The germline V gene has CDR1 DFQATT and CDR2 SNEGSKA (reference sequence). The V and J ends lost 8 bases and 5 bases, in that order; junction bases with no gene match: 3.

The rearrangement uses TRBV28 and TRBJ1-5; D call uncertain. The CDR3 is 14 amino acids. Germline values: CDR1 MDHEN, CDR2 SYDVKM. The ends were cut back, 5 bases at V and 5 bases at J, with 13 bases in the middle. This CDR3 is CASSPPHRYQPQHF. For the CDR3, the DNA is TGTGCCAGCAGTCCCCCCCACCGGTATCAGCCCCAGCATTTT.

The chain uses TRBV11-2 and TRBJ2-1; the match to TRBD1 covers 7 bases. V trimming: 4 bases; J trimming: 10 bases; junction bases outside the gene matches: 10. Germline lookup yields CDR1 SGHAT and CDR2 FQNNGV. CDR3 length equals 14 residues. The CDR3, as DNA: TGTGCCAGCAGCTGGGAAGACAGGGCCGGAGAGCAGTTCTTC. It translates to CASSWEDRAGEQFF.